The 23 T cell receptor beta chains in this list originate from one sample, sequenced in a study of T cells in Graves' hyperthyroidism and ophthalmopathy. TCR beta CDR3 sequences were amplified from RNA transcripts. During a first-round RT-PCR of the TCR CDR3, the HTBI primer set was used. TCRdb redid the calling of the multiplex PCR reads with MiXCR, one entry per CDR3 protein. The table includes roughly 570,000 distinct CDR3 sequences, 46% detected once. Source material: peripheral blood or thyroid tissue (not recorded which). The receptor source for this set is an adult woman with Graves' disease, either hyperthyroidism or ophthalmopathy (not recorded which).

To note about this clonotype: A junction boundary mismatches the germline segment, possibly from a read error. CDR3 loop: CASSYTGDEQYF. CDR3 nucleotides: TGTGCCAGCAGTTACACAGGGGACGAGCAGTACTTC. This rearrangement joins TRBV10-2 to TRBJ2-7, with TRBD1 matching over 7 bases. This CDR3 contains 12 residues. Looked up from germline, CDR1 is WSHSY and CDR2 is SAAADI.

There are many counts of this clonotype. The chain joins TRBV19 to TRBJ2-7; 9 bases are a match to TRBD1. The V gene's germline CDR1 is LNHDA and CDR2 SQIVND (reference sequence). The CDR3 runs to 13 residues. Trimming at V came to 5 bases and at J to 4 bases, leaving 3 bases not matched to a gene. This CDR3 reads CASSSTGGYEQYF. The CDR3 bases are TGTGCCAGTAGTTCGACAGGGGGGTACGAGCAGTACTTC.

This chain uses TRBV29-1 with TRBJ1-3; a possible D gene is TRBD1 (5 bases). This CDR3 spans 13 amino acids. The germline V and J ends were trimmed by 8 bases and 0 bases, with 11 bases remaining between them. CDR1 and CDR2 (germline): SQVTM, ANQGSEA. CDR3 in amino acids: CSITGTSGNTIYF. DNA for the CDR3: TGCAGCATCACCGGGACCTCTGGAAACACCATATATTTT. The full variable domain, rest sourced from reference TRBV29-1 and TRBJ1-3, is SAVISQKPSRDICQRGTSLTIQCQVDSQVTMMFWYRQQPGQSLTLIATANQGSEATYESGFVIDKFPISRPNLTFSTLTVSNMSPEDSSIYLCSITGTSGNTIYFGEGSWLTVV.

A few counts support this clonotype. The chain combines TRBV6-2 or TRBV6-3 with TRBJ2-7; 10 bases agree with TRBD2. Germline V gene sequence: CDR1 MNHEY, CDR2 SVGEGT. Trimming removed 0 bases from V and 5 bases from J; junction bases left unmatched: 7. The CDR3 spans 16 residues. The CDR3: CASSYSKGLASHEQYF. CDR3 nucleotides: TGTGCCAGCAGTTACTCGAAGGGACTAGCGTCGCACGAGCAGTACTTC.

V is TRBV10-3 and J is TRBJ1-5; no definite D call. This CDR3 has 15 amino acids. Germline V CDR1 and CDR2: ENHRY, SYGVKD. Trimming left V 2 bases short and J 1 base short, with 9 bases between. The CDR3 protein is CAISEQAVSNQPQHF. In DNA form, the CDR3 reads TGTGCCATCAGTGAGCAGGCAGTGAGCAATCAGCCCCAGCATTTT.

The table lists this clonotype with many counts. Its ends do not fully match the called genes, so a read error is possible. The chain uses TRBV5-1 and TRBJ1-2; 7 positions match TRBD1. The CDR3 covers 13 residues. CDR1 and CDR2 (germline): SGHRS, YFSETQ. CDR3 residues: CASSLSGGYGYTF. The CDR3 DNA reads TGTGCCAGCAGTTTATCAGGGGGCTATGGCTACACCTTC.

This clonotype was found many times. This chain connects TRBV25-1 to TRBJ2-7; D is possibly TRBD1 (6 bases). This CDR3 has 18 amino acids. Trimming shortened V by 6 bases and J by 3 bases, and 27 bases separated the two germline ends. From germline, CDR1 is MGHDK and CDR2 SYGVNS. DNA for the CDR3: TGTGCCAGCAGACCCACCCCTGGGGCACAGGGAGTCCTCTACGAGCAGTACTTC. Its translation is CASRPTPGAQGVLYEQYF.

V usage is TRBV7-6 and J usage is TRBJ1-1; D ambiguous. Looked up from germline, CDR1 is SGHVS and CDR2 is FNYEAQ. The CDR3 contains 14 residues. V was trimmed by 5 bases and J by 2 bases, leaving 12 bases between them. CDR3 in DNA: TGTGCCAGCAGCCCCCCAACAGACAACACTGAAGCTTTCTTT. It yields the protein CASSPPTDNTEAFF.

This clonotype was counted between two and nine times. Just one base apart from a much larger clone, this may be a read error. The conserved phenylalanine or tryptophan is not found at the CDR3 terminus, so this likely reflects a read error. V and J are TRBV4-1 and TRBJ1-5; maybe TRBD1 (6 bases). The CDR3 has 15 amino acids. Per the germline V gene, CDR1 is MGHRA and CDR2 is YSYEKL. V lost 3 bases to trimming and J lost 3 bases, with 12 bases between them. CDR3 in amino acids: CASSQNRAFNQPQHL. The CDR3 region has the DNA TGCGCCAGCAGCCAGAACAGGGCCTTCAATCAGCCCCAGCATCTT.

This clonotype has ten or more counts. V is TRBV7-9 and J is TRBJ1-1, with TRBD1 matching over 7 bases. Losses at the gene ends were 1 base for V and 2 bases for J; bases not matched to a gene: 1. This CDR3 contains 14 residues. CDR1 and CDR2 (germline): SEHNR, FQNEAQ (reference sequence). The CDR3 protein is CASSLEGANTEAFF. CDR3 DNA: TGTGCCAGCAGCTTAGAGGGGGCTAACACTGAAGCTTTCTTT.

V and J are TRBV7-9 and TRBJ2-7; 9 positions agree with TRBD2. The CDR3 is made up of 17 amino acids. Per the germline V gene, CDR1 is SEHNR and CDR2 is FQNEAQ (reference sequence). Trimming took 6 bases from V and 3 from J; bases not matched to a gene: 15. Here the CDR3 DNA reads TGTGCCAGCAGTGCTAGAGATCACGGTAGCGGGAGCTACGAGCAGTACTTC. The encoded protein is CASSARDHGSGSYEQYF.

This clonotype was recorded a few times. J is TRBJ1-5 and V is TRBV20-1, with D unclear. The CDR3 covers 14 residues. The V gene lost 5 bases and the J gene lost 2 bases, with 13 bases spanning the gap. Germline CDR1 is DFQATT and CDR2 is SNEGSKA (reference sequence). The chain's CDR3 is CSAEDSQGNQPQHF. CDR3 DNA sequence: TGCAGTGCTGAGGACTCCCAGGGCAATCAGCCCCAGCATTTT.

This clonotype was picked up many times. J is TRBJ1-2 and V is TRBV30, with no clear D. V dropped 4 bases and J dropped 5 bases, with 17 bases sitting between them. The CDR3 is 14 amino acids. Germline V gene sequence: CDR1 GTSNPN, CDR2 SVGIG (reference sequence). The CDR3 region has the DNA TGTGCCTGGACCGACACAAGCAAGGGTTATGGCTACACCTTC. Its translation is CAWTDTSKGYGYTF.

The chain employs TRBV2 and TRBJ2-5; D remains unclear. Trimming took 2 bases from V and 2 from J, leaving 6 bases between them. From germline, CDR1 is SNHLY and CDR2 FYNNEI. The CDR3 contains 13 residues. Here the CDR3 reads CASSEWQQETQYF. The CDR3, as DNA: TGTGCCAGCAGTGAATGGCAGCAAGAGACCCAGTACTTC.

The table lists this clonotype with a few counts. Sequence at one end of the junction differs from germline and may be a read error. This chain connects TRBV6-1 to TRBJ2-6; D ambiguous. This CDR3 is built from 15 residues. Germline values: CDR1 MNHNS, CDR2 SASEGT. The CDR3 DNA is TGTGCCAGCGGTGAAGGCGACTCTGGGGCCAACGTCCTGACTTTC. Amino acids: CASGEGDSGANVLTF.

This clonotype was detected a few times. The chain joins TRBV20-1 to TRBJ1-2; 9 bases line up with TRBD1. The CDR3 covers 14 residues. V trimming: 4 bases; J trimming: 0 bases; junction bases outside the gene matches: 3. Per germline, CDR1 DFQATT and CDR2 SNEGSKA (reference sequence). CDR3 nucleotide sequence: TGCAGTGCTATGAGGACAGGGGCTAACTATGGCTACACCTTC. Protein product: CSAMRTGANYGYTF.

This clonotype was counted ten times or more. The chain recombines TRBV7-9 with TRBJ2-7, with D unclear. There are 16 residues in the CDR3. Trimming took 5 bases from V and 0 from J, leaving 17 bases between them. CDR1 and CDR2 (germline): SEHNR, FQNEAQ (reference sequence). The CDR3 region is CASSPKGSRSSYEQYF. DNA of the CDR3: TGTGCCAGCAGCCCCAAGGGCTCCCGAAGCTCCTACGAGCAGTACTTC.

V is TRBV19 and J is TRBJ1-2; the D gene could be TRBD1 or TRBD2 (6 bases each). The last part of the DNA fits TRBJ2-7 better; the J call may be wrong. The CDR3 has 14 residues. Germline assignment: CDR1 LNHDA and CDR2 SQIVND (reference sequence). CDR3 coding DNA: TGTGCCAGTAGACGGGGGCCAGGGGCCTACGAGCAGTACTTC. Translated: CASRRGPGAYEQYF.

As for this clonotype: Just one base apart from a much larger clone, this may be a read error. The rearrangement uses TRBV6-1 and TRBJ2-3; D not resolved. CDR1 and CDR2 from the germline V gene are MNHNS and SASEGT. CDR3 length equals 13 residues. DNA of the CDR3: TGTGCCTGCAGCTTCGGGAGCACAGATACGCAGTATTTT. This gives the protein CACSFGSTDTQYF.

The chain recombines TRBV11-3 with TRBJ1-1; D gene ambiguous. The V end was cut by 4 bases, the J end by 2 bases, with 11 bases between. The CDR3 contains 14 residues. CDR1 SGHNT and CDR2 YENEEA come from the germline V gene. Here the CDR3 DNA reads TGTGCCAGCAGCTCATCGGACGGAAACACTGAAGCTTTCTTT. Its translation: CASSSSDGNTEAFF.

This clonotype was counted ten times or more. The J gene is TRBJ1-3, the V gene TRBV9; the D is unclear. Germline assignment: CDR1 SGDLS and CDR2 YYNGEE. This CDR3 comprises 18 residues. V was clipped by 0 bases and J by 0 bases, with 16 bases between them. The CDR3 spells CASSVAAEGRDSGNTIYF. CDR3 sequence (DNA): TGTGCCAGCAGCGTAGCCGCTGAAGGGAGGGACTCTGGAAACACCATATATTTT.

This chain links TRBV7-9 with TRBJ2-5; D possibly corresponds to TRBD1 (5 bases). The germline V gene has CDR1 SEHNR and CDR2 FQNEAQ (reference sequence). The V end was cut by 5 bases, the J end by 3 bases, with 10 bases between. The CDR3 totals 13 residues. Written as DNA, the CDR3 is TGTGCCAGCAGCCTCACCAGGGAAGAGACCCAGTACTTC. Protein sequence: CASSLTREETQYF.

The sample holds one count of this clonotype. The chain uses TRBV19 and TRBJ2-6; D gene uncertain. This CDR3 contains 15 residues. Per the germline V gene, CDR1 is LNHDA and CDR2 is SQIVND (reference sequence). Trimming cost V 2 bases and J 10 bases, with 15 bases left between them. The CDR3 region is CASSIREDLKNVLTF. The CDR3 bases are TGTGCCAGTAGTATAAGAGAGGACCTGAAAAACGTCCTGACTTTC.